The text below deals with one T cell receptor (beta chain). The antigen is undetermined. The record originates from a study of T cell repertoires in cytomegalovirus infection. Overall study: Shared public TCR beta signatures pointed to both CMV infection and a matching HLA type. General study results and limits: Ex vivo responses were dominated by HLA-C-restricted CMV-specific TCR beta clonotypes. Cumulative public TCR beta family frequency identified carriers of CMV plus the relevant HLA.

TCRdb reanalysed the reads using MiXCR and keeps one entry per CDR3 protein. The sample has roughly 600,000 distinct CDR3 sequences; 20% to 25% are singletons. The CDR3 totals 13 residues. The germline V and J ends were trimmed by 7 bases and 8 bases, with 14 bases remaining between them. Material: CD8+ T cells from PBMCs. The chain employs TRBV12-3 or TRBV12-4 and TRBJ1-4; perhaps TRBD1 as D (6 bases). The sequence came from a human donor in good health (CMV status not recorded). Some clones in this sample may be carry-over from other donors' samples. The CDR3 DNA reads as TGTGCCAGCATTCAACAGGGTTCAGAAAAACTGTTTTTT. As protein: CASIQQGSEKLFF.